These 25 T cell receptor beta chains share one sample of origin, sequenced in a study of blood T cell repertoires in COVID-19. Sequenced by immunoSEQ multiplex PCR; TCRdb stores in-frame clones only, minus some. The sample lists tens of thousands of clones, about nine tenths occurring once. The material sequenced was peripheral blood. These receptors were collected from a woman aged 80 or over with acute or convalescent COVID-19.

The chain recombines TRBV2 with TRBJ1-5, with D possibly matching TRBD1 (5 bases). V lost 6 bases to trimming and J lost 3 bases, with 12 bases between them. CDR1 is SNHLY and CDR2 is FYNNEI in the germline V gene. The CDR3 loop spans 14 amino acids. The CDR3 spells CASSSDSYNQPQHF. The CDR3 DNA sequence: TGTGCCAGCAGCTCTGACAGTTACAATCAGCCCCAGCATTTT.

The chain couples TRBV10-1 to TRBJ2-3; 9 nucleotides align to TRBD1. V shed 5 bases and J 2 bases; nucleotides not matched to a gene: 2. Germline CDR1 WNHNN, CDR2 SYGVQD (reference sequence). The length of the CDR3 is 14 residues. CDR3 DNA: TGCGCCAGCAGTTGGGACAGGGCCACAGATACGCAGTATTTT. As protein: CASSWDRATDTQYF.

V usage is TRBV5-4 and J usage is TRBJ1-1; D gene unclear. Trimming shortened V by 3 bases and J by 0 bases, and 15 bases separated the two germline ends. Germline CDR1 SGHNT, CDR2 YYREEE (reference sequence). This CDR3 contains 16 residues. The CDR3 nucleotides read TGTGCCAGCAGCTCACGAGCGGCCAACCTGAACACTGAAGCTTTCTTT. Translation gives CASSSRAANLNTEAFF.

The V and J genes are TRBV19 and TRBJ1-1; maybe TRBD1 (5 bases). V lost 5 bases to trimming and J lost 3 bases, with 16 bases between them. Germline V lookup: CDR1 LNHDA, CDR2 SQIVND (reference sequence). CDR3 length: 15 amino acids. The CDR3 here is CASSSLGAGDTEAFF. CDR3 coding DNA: TGTGCCAGTAGTTCGCTAGGGGCAGGCGACACTGAAGCTTTCTTT.

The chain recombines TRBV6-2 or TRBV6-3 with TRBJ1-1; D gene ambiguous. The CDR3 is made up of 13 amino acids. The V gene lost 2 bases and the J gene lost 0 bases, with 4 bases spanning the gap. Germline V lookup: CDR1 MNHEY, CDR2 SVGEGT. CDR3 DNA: TGTGCCAGCAGTTACAGCGTGAACACTGAAGCTTTCTTT. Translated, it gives CASSYSVNTEAFF.

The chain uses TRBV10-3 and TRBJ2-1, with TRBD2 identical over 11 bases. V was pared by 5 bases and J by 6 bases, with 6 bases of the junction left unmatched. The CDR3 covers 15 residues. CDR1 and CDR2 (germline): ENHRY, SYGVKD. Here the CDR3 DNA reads TGTGCCATCAGTACCGGGACTAGCGGAGTCAATGAGCAGTTCTTC. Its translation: CAISTGTSGVNEQFF.

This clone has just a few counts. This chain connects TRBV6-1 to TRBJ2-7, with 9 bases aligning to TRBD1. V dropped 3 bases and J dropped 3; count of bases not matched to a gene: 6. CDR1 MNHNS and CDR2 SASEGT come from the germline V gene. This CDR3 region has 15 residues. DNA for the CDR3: TGTGCCAGCAGTGATGCGGGACAGGGTATCTACGAGCAGTACTTC. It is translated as CASSDAGQGIYEQYF.

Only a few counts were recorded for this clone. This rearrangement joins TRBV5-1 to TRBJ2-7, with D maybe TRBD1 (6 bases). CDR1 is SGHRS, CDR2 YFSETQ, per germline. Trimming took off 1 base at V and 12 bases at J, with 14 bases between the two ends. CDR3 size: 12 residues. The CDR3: CASSLTGDKAYF. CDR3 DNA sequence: TGCGCCAGCAGCTTGACCGGGGACAAGGCGTACTTC.

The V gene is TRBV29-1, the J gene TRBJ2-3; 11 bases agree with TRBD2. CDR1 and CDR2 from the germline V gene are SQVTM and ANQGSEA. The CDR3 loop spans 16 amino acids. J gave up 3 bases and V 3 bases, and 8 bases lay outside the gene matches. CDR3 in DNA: TGCAGCGTTGAGTCAACCGGGACTAGCGGAACAGATACGCAGTATTTT. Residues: CSVESTGTSGTDTQYF.

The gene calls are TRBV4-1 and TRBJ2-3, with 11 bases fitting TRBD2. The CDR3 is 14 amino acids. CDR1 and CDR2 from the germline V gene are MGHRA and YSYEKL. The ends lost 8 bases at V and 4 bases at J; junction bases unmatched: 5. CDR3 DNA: TGCGCCAGCCAGCTAGCGGGAGGCTCAGATACGCAGTATTTT. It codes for CASQLAGGSDTQYF.

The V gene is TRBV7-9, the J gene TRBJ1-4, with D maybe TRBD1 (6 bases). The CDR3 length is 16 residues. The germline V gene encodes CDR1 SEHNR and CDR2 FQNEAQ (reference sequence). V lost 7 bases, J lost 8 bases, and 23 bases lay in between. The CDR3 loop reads CASTNQGQGSKEKLFF. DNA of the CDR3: TGTGCCAGCACCAATCAGGGGCAGGGGAGTAAAGAAAAACTGTTTTTT. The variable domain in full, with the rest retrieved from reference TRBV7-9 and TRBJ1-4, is DTGVSQNPRHKITKRGQNVTFRCDPISEHNRLYWYRQTLGQGPEFLTYFQNEAQLEKSRLLSDRFSAERPKGSFSTLEIQRTEQGDSAMYLCASTNQGQGSKEKLFFGSGTQLSVL.

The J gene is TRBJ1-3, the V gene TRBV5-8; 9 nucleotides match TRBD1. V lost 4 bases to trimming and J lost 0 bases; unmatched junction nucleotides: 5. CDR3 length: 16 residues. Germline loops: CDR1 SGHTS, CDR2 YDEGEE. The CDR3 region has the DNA TGTGCCAGCAGCGGGACAGGGAGGCACTCTGGAAACACCATATATTTT. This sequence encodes CASSGTGRHSGNTIYF.

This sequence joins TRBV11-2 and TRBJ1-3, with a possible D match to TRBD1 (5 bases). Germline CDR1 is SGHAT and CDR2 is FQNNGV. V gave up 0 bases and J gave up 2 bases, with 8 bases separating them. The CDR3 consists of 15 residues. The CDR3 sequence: CASSLDGGTGNTIYF. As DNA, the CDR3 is TGTGCCAGCAGCTTAGATGGGGGGACTGGAAACACCATATATTTT.

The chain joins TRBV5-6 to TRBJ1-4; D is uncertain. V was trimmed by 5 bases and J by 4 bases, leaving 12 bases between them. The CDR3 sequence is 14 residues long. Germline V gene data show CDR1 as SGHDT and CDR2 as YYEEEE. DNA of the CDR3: TGTGCCAGCAGTCTCGCGGGGTTTAATGAAAAACTGTTTTTT. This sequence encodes CASSLAGFNEKLFF.

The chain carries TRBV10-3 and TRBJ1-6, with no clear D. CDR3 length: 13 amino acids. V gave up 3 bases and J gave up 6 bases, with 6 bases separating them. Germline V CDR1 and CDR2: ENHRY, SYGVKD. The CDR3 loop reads CAISDLSNSPLHF. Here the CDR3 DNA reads TGTGCCATCAGTGATCTGAGTAATTCACCCCTCCACTTT.

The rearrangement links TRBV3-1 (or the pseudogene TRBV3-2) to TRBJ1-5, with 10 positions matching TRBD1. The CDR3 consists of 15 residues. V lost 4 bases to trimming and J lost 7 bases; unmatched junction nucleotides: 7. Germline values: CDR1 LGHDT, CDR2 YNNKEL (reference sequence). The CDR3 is CASSLGTGEDQPQHF. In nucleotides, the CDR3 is TGTGCCAGCAGCCTCGGGACAGGGGAAGACCAGCCCCAGCATTTT.

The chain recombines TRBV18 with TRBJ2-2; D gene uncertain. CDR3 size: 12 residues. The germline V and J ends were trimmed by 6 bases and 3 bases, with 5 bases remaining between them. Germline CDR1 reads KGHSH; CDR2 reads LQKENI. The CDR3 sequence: CASSRDTGELFF. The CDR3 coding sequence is TGTGCCAGCTCTCGGGACACCGGGGAGCTGTTTTTT.

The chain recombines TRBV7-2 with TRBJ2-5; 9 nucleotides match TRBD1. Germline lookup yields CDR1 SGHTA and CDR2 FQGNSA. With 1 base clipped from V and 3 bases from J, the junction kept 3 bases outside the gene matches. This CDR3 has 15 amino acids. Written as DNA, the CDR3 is TGTGCCAGCAGCTTAGTCACAGGGGGCGAAGAGACCCAGTACTTC. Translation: CASSLVTGGEETQYF. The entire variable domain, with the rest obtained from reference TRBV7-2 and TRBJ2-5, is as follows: GAGVSQSPSNKVTEKGKDVELRCDPISGHTALYWYRQSLGQGLEFLIYFQGNSAPDKSGLPSDRFSAERTGGSVSTLTIQRTQQEDSAVYLCASSLVTGGEETQYFGPGTRLLVL.

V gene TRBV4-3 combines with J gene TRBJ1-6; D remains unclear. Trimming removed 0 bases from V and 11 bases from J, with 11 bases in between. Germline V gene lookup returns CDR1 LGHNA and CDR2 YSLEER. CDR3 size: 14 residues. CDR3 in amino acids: CASSQELVQAPLHF. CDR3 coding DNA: TGCGCCAGCAGCCAAGAACTAGTGCAGGCACCCCTCCACTTT.

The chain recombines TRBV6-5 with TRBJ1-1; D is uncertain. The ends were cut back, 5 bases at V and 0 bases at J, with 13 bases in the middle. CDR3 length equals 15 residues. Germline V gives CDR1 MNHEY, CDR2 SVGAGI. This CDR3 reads CASSNAGRLNTEAFF. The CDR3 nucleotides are TGTGCCAGCAGTAATGCGGGCCGGCTGAACACTGAAGCTTTCTTT.

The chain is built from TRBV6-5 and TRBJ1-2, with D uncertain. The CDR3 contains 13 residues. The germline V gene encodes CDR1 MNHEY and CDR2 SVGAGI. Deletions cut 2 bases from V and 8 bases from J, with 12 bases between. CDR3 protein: CASSYSRINGYTF. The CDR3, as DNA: TGTGCCAGCAGTTACAGCAGGATTAACGGCTACACCTTC.

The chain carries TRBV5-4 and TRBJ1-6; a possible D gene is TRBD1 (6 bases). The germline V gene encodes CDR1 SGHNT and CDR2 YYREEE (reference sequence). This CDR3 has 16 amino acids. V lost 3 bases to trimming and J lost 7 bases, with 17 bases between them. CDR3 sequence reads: CASSSSSRQANSPLHF. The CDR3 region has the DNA TGTGCCAGCAGCTCTAGTTCGCGACAGGCCAATTCACCCCTCCACTTT.

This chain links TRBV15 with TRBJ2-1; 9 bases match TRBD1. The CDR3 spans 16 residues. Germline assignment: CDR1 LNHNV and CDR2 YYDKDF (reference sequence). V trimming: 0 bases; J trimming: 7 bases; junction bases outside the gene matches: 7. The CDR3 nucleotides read TGTGCCACCAGCAGAGATACAGGGGGCGGGGGTAATGAGCAGTTCTTC. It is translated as CATSRDTGGGGNEQFF.

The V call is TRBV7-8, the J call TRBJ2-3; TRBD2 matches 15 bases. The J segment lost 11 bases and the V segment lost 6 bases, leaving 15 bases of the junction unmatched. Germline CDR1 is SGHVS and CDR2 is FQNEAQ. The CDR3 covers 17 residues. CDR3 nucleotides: TGTGCCAGCAGATTAAACCCCAGGACTAGCGGGAGGGACAGGCAGTATTTT. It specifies CASRLNPRTSGRDRQYF.

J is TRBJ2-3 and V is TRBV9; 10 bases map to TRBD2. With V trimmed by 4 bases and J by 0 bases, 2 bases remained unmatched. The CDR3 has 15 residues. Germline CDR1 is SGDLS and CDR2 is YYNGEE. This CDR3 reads CASSFSGGSTDTQYF. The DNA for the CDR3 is TGTGCCAGCAGCTTTAGCGGGGGGAGCACAGATACGCAGTATTTT.